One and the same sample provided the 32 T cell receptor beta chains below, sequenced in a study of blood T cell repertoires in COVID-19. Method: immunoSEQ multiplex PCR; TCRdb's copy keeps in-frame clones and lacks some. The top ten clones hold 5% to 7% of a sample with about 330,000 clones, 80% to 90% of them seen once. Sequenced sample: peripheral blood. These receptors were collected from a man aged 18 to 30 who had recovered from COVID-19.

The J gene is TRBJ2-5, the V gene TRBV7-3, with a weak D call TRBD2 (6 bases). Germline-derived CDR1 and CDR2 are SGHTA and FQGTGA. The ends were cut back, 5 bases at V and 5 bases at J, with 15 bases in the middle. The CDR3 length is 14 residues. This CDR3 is CASSPSGVRETQYF. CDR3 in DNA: TGTGCCAGCAGCCCCTCGGGGGTACGGGAGACCCAGTACTTC.

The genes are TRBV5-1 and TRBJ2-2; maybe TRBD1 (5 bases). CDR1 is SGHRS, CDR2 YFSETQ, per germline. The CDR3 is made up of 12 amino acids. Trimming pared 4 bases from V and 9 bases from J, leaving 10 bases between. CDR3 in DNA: TGCGCCAGCAGCAGGGGAAGCCGGGAGCTGTTTTTT. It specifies CASSRGSRELFF.

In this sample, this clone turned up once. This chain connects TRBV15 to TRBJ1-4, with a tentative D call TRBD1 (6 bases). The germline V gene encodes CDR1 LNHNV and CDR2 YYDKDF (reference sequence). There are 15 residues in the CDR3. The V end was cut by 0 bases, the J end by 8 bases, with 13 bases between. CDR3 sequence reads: CATSREAGVQEKLFF. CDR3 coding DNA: TGTGCCACCAGCAGAGAGGCAGGGGTTCAGGAAAAACTGTTTTTT.

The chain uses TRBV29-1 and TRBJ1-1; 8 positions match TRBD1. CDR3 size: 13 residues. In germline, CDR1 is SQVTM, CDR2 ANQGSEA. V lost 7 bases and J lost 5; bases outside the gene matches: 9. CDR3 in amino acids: CSADRGRGTEAFF. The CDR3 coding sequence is TGCAGCGCCGACAGGGGTCGGGGGACTGAAGCTTTCTTT.

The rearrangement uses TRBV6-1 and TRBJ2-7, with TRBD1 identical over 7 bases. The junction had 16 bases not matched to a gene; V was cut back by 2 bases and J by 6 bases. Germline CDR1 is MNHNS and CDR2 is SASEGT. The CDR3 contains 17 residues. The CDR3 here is CASSESSLVPRGSEQYF. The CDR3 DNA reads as TGTGCCAGCAGTGAAAGTAGCCTAGTTCCCAGGGGGTCCGAGCAGTACTTC.

The DNA for the CDR3 is TGTGCCAGCAGCTTACGTTCGATTAGCGGGGTTACAGATACGCAGTATTTT. Its protein is CASSLRSISGVTDTQYF. The rearrangement links TRBV7-2 to TRBJ2-3; TRBD2 agrees at 8 bases. Germline values: CDR1 SGHTA, CDR2 FQGNSA. The CDR3 is 17 residues long. V lost 2 bases, J lost 3 bases, and 10 bases stayed unmatched.

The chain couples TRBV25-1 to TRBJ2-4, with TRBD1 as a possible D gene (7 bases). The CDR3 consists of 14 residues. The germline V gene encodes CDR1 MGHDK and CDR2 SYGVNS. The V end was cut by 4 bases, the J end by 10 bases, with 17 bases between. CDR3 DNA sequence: TGTGCCAGCAGTGCCCCTTCGGCAGGGGGGATTCAGTACTTC. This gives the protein CASSAPSAGGIQYF.

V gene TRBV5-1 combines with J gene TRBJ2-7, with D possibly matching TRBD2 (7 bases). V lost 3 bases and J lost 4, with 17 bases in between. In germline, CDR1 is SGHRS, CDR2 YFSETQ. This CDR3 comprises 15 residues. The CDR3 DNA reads TGCGCCAGCAGCTGGGAAACGGGGAGGGGGTACGAGCAGTACTTC. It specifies CASSWETGRGYEQYF.

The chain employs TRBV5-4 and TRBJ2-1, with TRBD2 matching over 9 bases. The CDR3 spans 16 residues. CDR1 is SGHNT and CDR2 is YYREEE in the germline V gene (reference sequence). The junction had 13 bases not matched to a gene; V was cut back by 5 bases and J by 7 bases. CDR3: CASSPWRGGLENEQFF. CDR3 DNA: TGTGCCAGCAGTCCGTGGCGGGGGGGCCTTGAGAATGAGCAGTTCTTC.

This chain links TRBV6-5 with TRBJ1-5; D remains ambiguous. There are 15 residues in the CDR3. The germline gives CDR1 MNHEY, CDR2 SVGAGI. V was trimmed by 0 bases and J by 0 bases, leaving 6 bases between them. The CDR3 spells CASSYSRDSNQPQHF. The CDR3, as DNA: TGTGCCAGCAGTTACTCCCGGGATAGCAATCAGCCCCAGCATTTT.

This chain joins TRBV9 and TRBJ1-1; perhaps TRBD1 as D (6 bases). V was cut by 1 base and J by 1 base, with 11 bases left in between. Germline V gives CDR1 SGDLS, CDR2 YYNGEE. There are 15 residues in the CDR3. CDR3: CASSVLQGSNTEAFF. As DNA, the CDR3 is TGTGCCAGCAGCGTACTACAGGGATCGAACACTGAAGCTTTCTTT.

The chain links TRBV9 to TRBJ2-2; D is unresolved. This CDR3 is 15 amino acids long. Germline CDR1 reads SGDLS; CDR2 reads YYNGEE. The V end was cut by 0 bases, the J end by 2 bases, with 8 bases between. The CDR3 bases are TGTGCCAGCAGCGTAGGGGCCGCTAACACCGGGGAGCTGTTTTTT. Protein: CASSVGAANTGELFF.

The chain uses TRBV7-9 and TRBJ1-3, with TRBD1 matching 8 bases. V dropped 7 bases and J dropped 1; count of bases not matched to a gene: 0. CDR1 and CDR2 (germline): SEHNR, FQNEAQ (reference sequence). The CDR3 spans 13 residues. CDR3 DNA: TGTGCCAGCAACAGGGGGTCTGGAAACACCATATATTTT. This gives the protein CASNRGSGNTIYF.

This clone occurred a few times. DNA for the CDR3: TGCGCCAGCAGCCAACCGTTCCCGAGACTCCTTGCTCGTGGCTACACCTTC. Protein product: CASSQPFPRLLARGYTF. The chain combines TRBV4-1 with TRBJ1-2, with D unresolved. This CDR3 contains 17 residues. V lost 2 bases and J lost 7, with 23 bases in between. From germline, CDR1 is MGHRA and CDR2 YSYEKL.

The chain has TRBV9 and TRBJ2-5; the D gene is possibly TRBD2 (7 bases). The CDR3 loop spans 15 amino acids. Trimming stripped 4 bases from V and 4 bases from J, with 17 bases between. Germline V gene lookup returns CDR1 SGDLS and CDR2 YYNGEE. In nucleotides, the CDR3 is TGTGCCAGCAGCCCGGAGGGGGGGCTAGGAGAGACCCAGTACTTC. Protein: CASSPEGGLGETQYF.

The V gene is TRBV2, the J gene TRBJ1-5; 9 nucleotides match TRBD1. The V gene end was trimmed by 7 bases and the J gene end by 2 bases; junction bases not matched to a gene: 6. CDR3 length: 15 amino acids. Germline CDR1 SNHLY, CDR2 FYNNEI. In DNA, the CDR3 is TGTGCCAGCAACGCGGGACAGGGTGGCAATCAGCCCCAGCATTTT. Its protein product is CASNAGQGGNQPQHF. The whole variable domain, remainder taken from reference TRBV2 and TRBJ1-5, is EPEVTQTPSHQVTQMGQEVILRCVPISNHLYFYWYRQILGQKVEFLVSFYNNEISEKSEIFDDQFSVERPDGSNFTLKIRSTKLEDSAMYFCASNAGQGGNQPQHFGDGTRLSIL.

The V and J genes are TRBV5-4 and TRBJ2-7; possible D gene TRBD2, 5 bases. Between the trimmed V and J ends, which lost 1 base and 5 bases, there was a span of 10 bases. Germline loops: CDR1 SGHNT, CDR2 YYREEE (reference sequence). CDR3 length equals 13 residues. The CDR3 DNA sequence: TGTGCCAGCAGCTTGAGAGGGATCCACGAGCAGTACTTC. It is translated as CASSLRGIHEQYF.

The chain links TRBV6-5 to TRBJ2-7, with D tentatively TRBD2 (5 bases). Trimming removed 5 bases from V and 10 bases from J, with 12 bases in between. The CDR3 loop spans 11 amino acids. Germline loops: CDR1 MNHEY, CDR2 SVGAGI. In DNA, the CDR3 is TGTGCCAGCAGTACCGGGAAGGAACAGTACTTC. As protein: CASSTGKEQYF.

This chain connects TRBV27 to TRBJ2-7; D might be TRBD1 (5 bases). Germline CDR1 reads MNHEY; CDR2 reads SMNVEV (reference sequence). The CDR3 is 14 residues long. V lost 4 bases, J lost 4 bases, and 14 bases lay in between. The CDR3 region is CASSSRDARYEQYF. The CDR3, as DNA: TGTGCCAGCAGTTCCAGGGATGCCCGATACGAGCAGTACTTC.

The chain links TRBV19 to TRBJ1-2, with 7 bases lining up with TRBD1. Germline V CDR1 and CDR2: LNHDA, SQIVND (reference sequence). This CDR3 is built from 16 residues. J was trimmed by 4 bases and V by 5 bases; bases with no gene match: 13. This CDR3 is CASSFTGEYIPYGYTF. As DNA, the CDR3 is TGTGCCAGTAGTTTTACAGGGGAGTATATCCCCTATGGCTACACCTTC.

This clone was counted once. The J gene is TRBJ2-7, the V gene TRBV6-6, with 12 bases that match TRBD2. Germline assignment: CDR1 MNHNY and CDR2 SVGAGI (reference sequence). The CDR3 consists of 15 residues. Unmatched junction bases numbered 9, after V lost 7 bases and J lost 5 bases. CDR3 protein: CASTRLAGVGNEQYF. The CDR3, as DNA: TGTGCCAGCACGCGACTAGCGGGAGTAGGCAACGAGCAGTACTTC.

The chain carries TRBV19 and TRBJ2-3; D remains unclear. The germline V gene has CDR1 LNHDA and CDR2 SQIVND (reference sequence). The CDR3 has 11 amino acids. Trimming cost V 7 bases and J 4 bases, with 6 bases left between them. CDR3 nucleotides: TGTGCCAGTAAACTCGCAGATACGCAGTATTTT. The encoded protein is CASKLADTQYF.

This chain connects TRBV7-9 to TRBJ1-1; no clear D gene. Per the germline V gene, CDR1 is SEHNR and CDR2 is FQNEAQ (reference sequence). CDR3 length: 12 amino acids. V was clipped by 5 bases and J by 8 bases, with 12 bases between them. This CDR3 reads CASSVSPGEAFF. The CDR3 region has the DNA TGTGCCAGCAGCGTAAGTCCGGGGGAAGCTTTCTTT.

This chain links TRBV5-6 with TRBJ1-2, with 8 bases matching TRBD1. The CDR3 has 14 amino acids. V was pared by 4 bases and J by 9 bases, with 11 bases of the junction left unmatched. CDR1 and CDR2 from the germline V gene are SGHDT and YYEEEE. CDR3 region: CASSLPLWTGSYTF. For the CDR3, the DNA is TGTGCCAGCAGCCTTCCCTTATGGACAGGGAGCTACACCTTC.

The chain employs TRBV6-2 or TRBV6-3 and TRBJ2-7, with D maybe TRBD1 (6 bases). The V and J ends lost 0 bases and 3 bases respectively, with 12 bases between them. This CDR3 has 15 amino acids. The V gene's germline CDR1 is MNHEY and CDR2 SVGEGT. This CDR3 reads CASSYSDRLLYEQYF. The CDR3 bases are TGTGCCAGCAGTTACTCCGACAGGCTCCTCTACGAGCAGTACTTC.

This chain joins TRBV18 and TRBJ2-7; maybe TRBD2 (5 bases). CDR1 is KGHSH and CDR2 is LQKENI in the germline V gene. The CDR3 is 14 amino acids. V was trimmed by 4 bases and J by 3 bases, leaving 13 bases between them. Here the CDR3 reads CASSLGSSGYEQYF. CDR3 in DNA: TGTGCCAGCTCACTGGGGTCGAGCGGCTACGAGCAGTACTTC.

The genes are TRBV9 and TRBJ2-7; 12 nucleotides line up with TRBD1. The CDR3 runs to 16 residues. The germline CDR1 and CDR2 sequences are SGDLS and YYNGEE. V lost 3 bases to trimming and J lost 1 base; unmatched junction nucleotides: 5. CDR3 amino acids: CASSAGTGGGSYEQYF. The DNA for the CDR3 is TGTGCCAGCAGCGCCGGGACAGGGGGCGGATCCTACGAGCAGTACTTC.

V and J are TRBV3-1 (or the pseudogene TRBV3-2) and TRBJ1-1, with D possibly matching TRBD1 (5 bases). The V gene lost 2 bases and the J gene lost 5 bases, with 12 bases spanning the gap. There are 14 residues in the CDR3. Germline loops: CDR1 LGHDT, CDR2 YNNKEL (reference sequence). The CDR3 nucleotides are TGTGCCAGCAGCCAATCATCCAAGGGGACTGAAGCTTTCTTT. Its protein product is CASSQSSKGTEAFF.

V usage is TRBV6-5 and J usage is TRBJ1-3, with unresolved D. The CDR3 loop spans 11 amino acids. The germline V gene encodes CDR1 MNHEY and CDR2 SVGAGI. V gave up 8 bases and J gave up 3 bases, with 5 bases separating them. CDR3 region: CASGVGNTIYF. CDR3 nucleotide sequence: TGTGCCAGCGGAGTTGGAAACACCATATATTTT.

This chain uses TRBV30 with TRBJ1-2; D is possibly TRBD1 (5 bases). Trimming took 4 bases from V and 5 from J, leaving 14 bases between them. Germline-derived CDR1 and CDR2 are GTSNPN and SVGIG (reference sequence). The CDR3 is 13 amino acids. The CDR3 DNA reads TGTGCCTGGAACCTAGGGGCTAGGTATGGCTACACCTTC. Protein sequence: CAWNLGARYGYTF.

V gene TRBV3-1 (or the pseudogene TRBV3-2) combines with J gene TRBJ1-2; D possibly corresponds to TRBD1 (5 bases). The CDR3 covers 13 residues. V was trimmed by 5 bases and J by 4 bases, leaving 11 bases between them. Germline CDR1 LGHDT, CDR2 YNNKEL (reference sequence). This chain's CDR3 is CASSGGFGYGYTF. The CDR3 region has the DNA TGTGCCAGCAGCGGGGGGTTCGGCTATGGCTACACCTTC.

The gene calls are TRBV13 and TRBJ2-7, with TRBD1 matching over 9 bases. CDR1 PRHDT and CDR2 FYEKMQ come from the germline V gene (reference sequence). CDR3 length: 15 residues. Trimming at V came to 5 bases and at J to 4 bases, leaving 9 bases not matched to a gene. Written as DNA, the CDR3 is TGTGCCAGCAGCAAAATCGGGGACAGGGATTACGAGCAGTACTTC. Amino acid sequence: CASSKIGDRDYEQYF. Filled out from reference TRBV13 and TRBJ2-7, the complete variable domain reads AAGVIQSPRHLIKEKRETATLKCYPIPRHDTVYWYQQGPGQDPQFLISFYEKMQSDKGSIPDRFSAQQFSDYHSELNMSSLELGDSALYFCASSKIGDRDYEQYFGPGTRLTVT.